This is a list of T cell receptor beta chains from one sample in a study of spatial heterogeneity in lung cancer. TCRdb called the 5' RACE reads again in MiXCR, with one record for every CDR3 protein. The sample has under 20,000 distinct CDR3 sequences; 15% to 20% are singletons. Source: PBMCs, taken at follow-up. These receptors all stem from a male donor with early-stage non-small cell lung cancer. CDR3s include the opening cysteine and the closing phenylalanine or tryptophan. A D gene is named only where the DNA matches it firmly. Not all rows give a size; the values are once, few, many and, for expanded clones, a class.

j_call,v_call,clone_size,d_call,cdr3_aa,cdr3_nt
TRBJ2-2,TRBV5-1,few,NA,CASSLEVNTGELFF,TGCGCCAGCAGCTTAGAGGTCAACACCGGGGAGCTGTTTTTT
TRBJ1-1,TRBV3-1,NA,NA,CASSAQGKNTEAFF,TGTGCCAGCAGCGCTCAGGGGAAAAACACTGAAGCTTTCTTT
TRBJ1-5,TRBV20-1,many,NA,CSSRTGNQPQHF,TGCAGTAGTCGGACGGGGAATCAGCCCCAGCATTTT
TRBJ2-3,TRBV2,NA,NA,CASSGLGLITDTQYF,TGTGCCAGCAGTGGACTAGGCTTAATCACAGATACGCAGTATTTT
TRBJ1-1,TRBV20-1,many,NA,CSARRPGFTEAFF,TGCAGTGCTAGACGCCCGGGGTTCACTGAAGCTTTCTTT
TRBJ2-2,TRBV27,many,TRBD2,CASSAPGLAEPANTGELFF,TGTGCCAGCAGTGCTCCGGGACTAGCGGAGCCCGCGAACACCGGGGAGCTGTTTTTT
TRBJ2-5,TRBV5-8,many,TRBD1,CASSLTGVETQYF,TGTGCCAGCAGCTTGACAGGGGTAGAGACCCAGTACTTC
TRBJ2-5,TRBV7-3,NA,TRBD2,CASSSGTSGGYQETQYF,TGTGCCAGCAGCAGCGGGACTAGCGGGGGTTACCAAGAGACCCAGTACTTC
TRBJ1-4,TRBV5-8,NA,TRBD1,CASSLWAGTGNEKLFF,TGTGCCAGCAGCTTGTGGGCCGGGACAGGGAATGAAAAACTGTTTTTT
TRBJ2-3,TRBV7-2,few,NA,CASTPGTGTDTQYF,TGTGCCAGCACCCCGGGCACAGGAACAGATACGCAGTATTTT
TRBJ1-5,TRBV20-1,medium-sized,NA,CSARVITVPQHF,TGCAGTGCTAGAGTGATCACGGTGCCCCAGCATTTT
TRBJ2-3,TRBV4-3,few,TRBD1,CASSRNTGTGSDTQYF,TGCGCCAGCAGCCGAAATACCGGGACAGGGTCAGATACGCAGTATTTT